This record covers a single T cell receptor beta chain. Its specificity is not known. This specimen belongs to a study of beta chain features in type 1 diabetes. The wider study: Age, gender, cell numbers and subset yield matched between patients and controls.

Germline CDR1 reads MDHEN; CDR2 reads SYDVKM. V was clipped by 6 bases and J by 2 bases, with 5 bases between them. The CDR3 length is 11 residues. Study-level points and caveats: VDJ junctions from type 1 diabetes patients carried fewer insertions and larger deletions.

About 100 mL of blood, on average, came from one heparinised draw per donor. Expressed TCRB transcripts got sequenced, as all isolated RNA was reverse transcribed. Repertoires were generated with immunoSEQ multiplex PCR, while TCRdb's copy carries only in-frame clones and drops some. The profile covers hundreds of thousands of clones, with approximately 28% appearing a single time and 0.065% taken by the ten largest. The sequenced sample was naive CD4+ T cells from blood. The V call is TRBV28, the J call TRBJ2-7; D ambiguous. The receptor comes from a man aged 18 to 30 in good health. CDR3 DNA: TGTGCCAGCAGGACTGCCTACGAGCAGTACTTC. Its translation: CASRTAYEQYF.